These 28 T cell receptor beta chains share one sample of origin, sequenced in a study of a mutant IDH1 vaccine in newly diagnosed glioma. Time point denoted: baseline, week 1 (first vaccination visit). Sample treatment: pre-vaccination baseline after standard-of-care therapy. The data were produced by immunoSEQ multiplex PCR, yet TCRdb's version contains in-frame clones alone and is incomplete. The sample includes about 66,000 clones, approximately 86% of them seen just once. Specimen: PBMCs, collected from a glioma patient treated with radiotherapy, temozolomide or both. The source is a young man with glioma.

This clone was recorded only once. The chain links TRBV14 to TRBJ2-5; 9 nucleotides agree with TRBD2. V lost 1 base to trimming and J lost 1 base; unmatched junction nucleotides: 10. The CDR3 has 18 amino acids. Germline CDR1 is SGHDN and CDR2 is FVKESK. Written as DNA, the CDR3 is TGTGCCAGCAGCCAAGTATCTTGGCGGGGGGGACTCCAAGAGACCCAGTACTTC. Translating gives CASSQVSWRGGLQETQYF.

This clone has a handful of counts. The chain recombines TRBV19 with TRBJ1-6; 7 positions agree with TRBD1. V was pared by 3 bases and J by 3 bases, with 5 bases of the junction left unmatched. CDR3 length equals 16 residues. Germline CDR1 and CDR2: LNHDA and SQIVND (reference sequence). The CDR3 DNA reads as TGTGCCAGTAGTATCCTACGGGACAGCTATAATTCACCCCTCCACTTT. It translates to CASSILRDSYNSPLHF.

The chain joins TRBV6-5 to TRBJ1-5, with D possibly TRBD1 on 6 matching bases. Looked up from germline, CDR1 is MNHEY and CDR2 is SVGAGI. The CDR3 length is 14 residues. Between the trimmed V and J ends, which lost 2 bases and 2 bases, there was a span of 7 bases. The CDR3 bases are TGTGCCAGCAGTTACGGACAGCGCAATCAGCCCCAGCATTTT. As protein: CASSYGQRNQPQHF.

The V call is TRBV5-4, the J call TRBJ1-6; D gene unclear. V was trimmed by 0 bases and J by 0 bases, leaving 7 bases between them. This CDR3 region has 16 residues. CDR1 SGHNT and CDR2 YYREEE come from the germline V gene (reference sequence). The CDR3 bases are TGTGCCAGCAGCTTGGAGGGAATCTCCTATAATTCACCCCTCCACTTT. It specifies CASSLEGISYNSPLHF.

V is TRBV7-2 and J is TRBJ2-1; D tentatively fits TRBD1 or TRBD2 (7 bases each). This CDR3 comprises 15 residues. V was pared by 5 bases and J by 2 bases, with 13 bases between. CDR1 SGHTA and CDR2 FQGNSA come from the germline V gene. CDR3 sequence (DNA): TGTGCCAGCAGCCCTGGGAGGGGGCCCTACAATGAGCAGTTCTTC. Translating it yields CASSPGRGPYNEQFF.

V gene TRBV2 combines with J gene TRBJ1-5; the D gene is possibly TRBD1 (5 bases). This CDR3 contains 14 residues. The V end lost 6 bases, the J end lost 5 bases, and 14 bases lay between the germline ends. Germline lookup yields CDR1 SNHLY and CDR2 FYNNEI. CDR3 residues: CASRGDGGYQPQHF. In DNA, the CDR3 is TGTGCCAGCAGGGGGGACGGGGGGTATCAGCCCCAGCATTTT.

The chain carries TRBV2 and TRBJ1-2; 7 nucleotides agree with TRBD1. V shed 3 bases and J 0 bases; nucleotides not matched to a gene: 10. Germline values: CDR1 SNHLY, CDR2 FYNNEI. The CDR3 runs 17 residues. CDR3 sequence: CASSDRDSAITNYGYTF. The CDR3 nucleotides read TGTGCCAGCAGTGACCGGGACAGTGCCATCACTAACTATGGCTACACCTTC.

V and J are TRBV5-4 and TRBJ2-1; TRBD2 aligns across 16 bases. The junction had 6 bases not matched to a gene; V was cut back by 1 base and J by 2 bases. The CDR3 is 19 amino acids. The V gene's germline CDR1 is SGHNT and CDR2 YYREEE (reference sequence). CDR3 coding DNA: TGTGCCAGCAGCTTGTTGGGACTAGCGGGGGGGCCGCCCTACAATGAGCAGTTCTTC. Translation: CASSLLGLAGGPPYNEQFF.

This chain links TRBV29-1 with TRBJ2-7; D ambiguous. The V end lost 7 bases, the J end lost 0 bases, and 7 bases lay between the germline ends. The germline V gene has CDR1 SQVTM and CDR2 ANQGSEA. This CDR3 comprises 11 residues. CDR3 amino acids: CSARNSYEQYF. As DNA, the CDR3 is TGCAGCGCACGGAACTCCTACGAGCAGTACTTC.

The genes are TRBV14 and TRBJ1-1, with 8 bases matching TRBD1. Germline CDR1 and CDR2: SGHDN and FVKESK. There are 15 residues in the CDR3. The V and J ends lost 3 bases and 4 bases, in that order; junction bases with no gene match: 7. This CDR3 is CASSQRTGGPTEAFF. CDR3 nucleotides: TGTGCCAGCAGCCAGAGAACAGGGGGACCCACTGAAGCTTTCTTT.

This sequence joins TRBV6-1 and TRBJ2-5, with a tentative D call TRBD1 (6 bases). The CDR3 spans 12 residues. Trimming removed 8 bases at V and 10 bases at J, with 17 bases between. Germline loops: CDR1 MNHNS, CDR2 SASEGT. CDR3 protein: CASLFRTVGQYF. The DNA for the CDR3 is TGTGCCAGCCTGTTCCGGACAGTCGGCCAGTACTTC.

CDR3 loop: CASSRDRGDEQFF. The CDR3 DNA follows: TGTGCCAGTAGTAGGGACCGCGGAGATGAGCAGTTCTTC. This chain joins TRBV19 and TRBJ2-1, with D perhaps TRBD1 or TRBD2 (5 bases each). V lost 4 bases, J lost 8 bases, and 12 bases lay in between. The CDR3 consists of 13 residues. The germline V gene has CDR1 LNHDA and CDR2 SQIVND (reference sequence).

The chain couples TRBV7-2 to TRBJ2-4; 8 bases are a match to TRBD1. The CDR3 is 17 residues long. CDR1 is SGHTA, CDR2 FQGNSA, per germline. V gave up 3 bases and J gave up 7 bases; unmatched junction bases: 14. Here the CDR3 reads CASSFLLPTGDRNIQYF. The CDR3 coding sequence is TGTGCCAGCAGCTTCCTACTCCCGACAGGGGATAGGAACATTCAGTACTTC.

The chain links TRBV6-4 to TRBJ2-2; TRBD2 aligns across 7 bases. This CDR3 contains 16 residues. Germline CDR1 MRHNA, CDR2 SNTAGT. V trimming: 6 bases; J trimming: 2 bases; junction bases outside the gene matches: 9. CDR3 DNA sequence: TGTGCCAGCAGCGATTTTGCGGGGGACAACACCGGGGAGCTGTTTTTT. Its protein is CASSDFAGDNTGELFF.

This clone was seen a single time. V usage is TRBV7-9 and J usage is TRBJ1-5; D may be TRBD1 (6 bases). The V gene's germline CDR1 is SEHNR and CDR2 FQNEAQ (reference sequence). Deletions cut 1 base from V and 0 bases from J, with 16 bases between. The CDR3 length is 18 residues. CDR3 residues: CASSLGQATFYSNQPQHF. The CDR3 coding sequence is TGTGCCAGCAGCTTAGGACAGGCGACCTTCTATAGCAATCAGCCCCAGCATTTT.

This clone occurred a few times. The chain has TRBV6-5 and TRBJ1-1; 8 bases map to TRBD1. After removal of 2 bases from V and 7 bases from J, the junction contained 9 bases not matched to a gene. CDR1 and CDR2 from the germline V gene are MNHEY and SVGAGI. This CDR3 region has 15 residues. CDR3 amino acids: CASSYPGTGRREAFF. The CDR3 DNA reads TGTGCCAGCAGTTACCCAGGGACAGGTAGACGTGAAGCTTTCTTT.

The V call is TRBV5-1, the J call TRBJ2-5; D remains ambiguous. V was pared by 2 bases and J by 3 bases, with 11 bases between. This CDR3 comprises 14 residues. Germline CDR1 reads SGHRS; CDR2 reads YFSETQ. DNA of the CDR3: TGCGCCAGCAGCTTTGACGGCAGCAAAGAGACCCAGTACTTC. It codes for CASSFDGSKETQYF.

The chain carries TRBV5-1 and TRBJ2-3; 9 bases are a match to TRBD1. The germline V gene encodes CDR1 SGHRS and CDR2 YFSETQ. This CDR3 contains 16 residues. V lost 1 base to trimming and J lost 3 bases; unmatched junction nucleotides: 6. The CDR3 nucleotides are TGCGCCAGCAGCTTGAACAGGGGGCTTGGTACAGATACGCAGTATTTT. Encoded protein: CASSLNRGLGTDTQYF.

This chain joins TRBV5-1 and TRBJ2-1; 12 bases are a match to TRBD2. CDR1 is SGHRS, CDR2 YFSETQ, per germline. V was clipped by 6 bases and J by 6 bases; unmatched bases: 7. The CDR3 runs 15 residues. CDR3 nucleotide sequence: TGCGCCAGCACCTACCTAGCGGGGGGGATCAATGAGCAGTTCTTC. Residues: CASTYLAGGINEQFF.

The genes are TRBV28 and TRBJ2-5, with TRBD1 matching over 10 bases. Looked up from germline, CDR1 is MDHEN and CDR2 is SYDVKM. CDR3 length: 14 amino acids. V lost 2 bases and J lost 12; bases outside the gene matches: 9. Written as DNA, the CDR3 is TGTGCCAGCAGTTTAAGGTTTGGACAGGGGGGGAAGTACTTC. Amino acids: CASSLRFGQGGKYF.

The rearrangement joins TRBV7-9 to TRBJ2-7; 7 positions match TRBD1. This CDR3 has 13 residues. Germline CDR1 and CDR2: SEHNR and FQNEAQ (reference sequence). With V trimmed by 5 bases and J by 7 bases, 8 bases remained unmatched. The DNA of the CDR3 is TGTGCCAGCAGCCCCGAGGGGGCGTGGGAGCAGTACTTC. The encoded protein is CASSPEGAWEQYF.

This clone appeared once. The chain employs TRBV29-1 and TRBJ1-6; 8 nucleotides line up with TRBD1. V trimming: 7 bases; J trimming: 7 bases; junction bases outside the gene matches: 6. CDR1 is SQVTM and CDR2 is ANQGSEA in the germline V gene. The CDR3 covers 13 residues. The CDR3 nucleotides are TGCAGCGCTCAAACAGGGGGGAATTCACCCCTCCACTTT. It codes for CSAQTGGNSPLHF.

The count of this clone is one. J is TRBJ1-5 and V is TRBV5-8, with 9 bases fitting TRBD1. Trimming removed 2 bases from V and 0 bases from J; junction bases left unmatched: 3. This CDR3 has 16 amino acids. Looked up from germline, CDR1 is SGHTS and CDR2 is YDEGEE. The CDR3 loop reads CASSLGTGNSNQPQHF. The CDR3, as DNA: TGTGCCAGCAGCTTAGGGACAGGGAATAGCAATCAGCCCCAGCATTTT.

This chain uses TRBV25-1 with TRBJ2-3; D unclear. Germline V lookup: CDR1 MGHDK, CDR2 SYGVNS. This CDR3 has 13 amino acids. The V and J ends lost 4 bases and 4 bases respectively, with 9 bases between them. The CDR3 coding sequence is TGTGCCAGCAGTGGGATATGGCCAGATACGCAGTATTTT. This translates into CASSGIWPDTQYF.

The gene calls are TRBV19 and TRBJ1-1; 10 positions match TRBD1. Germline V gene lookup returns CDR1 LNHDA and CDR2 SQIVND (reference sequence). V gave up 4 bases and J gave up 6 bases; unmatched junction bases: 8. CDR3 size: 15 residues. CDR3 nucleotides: TGTGCCAGTAGTAAGTCGGGACAGGGGAGTCCTGAAGCTTTCTTT. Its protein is CASSKSGQGSPEAFF.

The CDR3 is CAWSVRYDTQYF. CDR3 coding DNA: TGTGCCTGGAGTGTCCGTTACGATACGCAGTATTTT. The chain employs TRBV30 and TRBJ2-3; D unclear. Germline V lookup: CDR1 GTSNPN, CDR2 SVGIG (reference sequence). Trimming pared 0 bases from V and 6 bases from J, leaving 7 bases between. CDR3 size: 12 residues.

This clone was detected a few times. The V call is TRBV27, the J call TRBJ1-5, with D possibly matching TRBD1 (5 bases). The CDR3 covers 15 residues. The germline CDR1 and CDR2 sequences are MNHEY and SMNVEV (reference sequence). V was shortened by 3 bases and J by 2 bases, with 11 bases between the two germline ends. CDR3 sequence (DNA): TGTGCCAGCAGTTTTCAGGGAATGGGCAATCAGCCCCAGCATTTT. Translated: CASSFQGMGNQPQHF.

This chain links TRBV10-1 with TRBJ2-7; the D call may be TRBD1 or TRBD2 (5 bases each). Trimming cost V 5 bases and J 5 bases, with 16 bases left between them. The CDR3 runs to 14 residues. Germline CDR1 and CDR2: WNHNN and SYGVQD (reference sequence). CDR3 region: CASSSEGWPHEQYF. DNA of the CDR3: TGCGCCAGCAGTTCAGAGGGGTGGCCCCACGAGCAGTACTTC.